The following is a TCR beta chain sequence with its context. The antigen is undetermined. With iRepertoire HTBI primers and Arm-PCR of CDR3 regions, TCR beta libraries were built. TCRdb independently ran MiXCR on the multiplex PCR reads; one entry per CDR3 protein. The sample has around 360,000 distinct CDR3 sequences, roughly 15% seen once. The ends lost 4 bases at V and 4 bases at J; junction bases unmatched: 3. This CDR3 has 15 residues. Germline values: CDR1 SNHLY, CDR2 FYNNEI. The data originate from a study of regulatory T cells in long-lasting Graves disease. Study-wide results and limits: The researchers studied only peripheral blood, not thyroid tissue. The small sample size may have reduced accuracy. Repertoires from persistent disease leaned toward TRBV28, TRBJ1-2 and TRBJ2-5.

Documented time point: newly diagnosed GD, antithyroid drugs for less than 3 months. Following extraction of RNA from PBMCs, that RNA was used to make the TCR library. The data also belong to a second study, concerning T cells in Graves' hyperthyroidism and ophthalmopathy.

The gene calls are TRBV2 and TRBJ2-5; 13 nucleotides agree with TRBD2. The TCR originated in a woman in her late teens or twenties with Graves disease. The sample was peripheral blood mononuclear cells (PBMCs), taken at new diagnosis, from a patient treated with antithyroid drugs. CDR3 sequence: CASSVGLAGTETQYF. The CDR3 DNA is TGTGCCAGCAGTGTGGGACTAGCGGGAACAGAGACCCAGTACTTC.